The rows below give T cell receptor beta chains drawn from one sample of a study of tumor-infiltrating lymphocytes in primary liver carcinoma. In TCRdb, the multiplex PCR reads were re-called with MiXCR into one record per CDR3 protein. Counted here are tens of thousands of distinct CDR3 sequences, about two thirds occurring once; the ten biggest clones make up around 44%. Material: liver tumor tissue from sampling region 4. These receptors all stem from a man in his forties with primary liver carcinoma and hepatitis B virus infection. The CDR3 runs from the conserved cysteine through the conserved F or W. D genes are given only for firm matches. Rows give clone size only sometimes, using once, few, many, or a class for an expanded clone.

size | J | D | V | DNA | CDR3
many | TRBJ2-1 | . | TRBV7-2 | TGTGCCAGCAGCTTGGGGCCCCAGTTTACTAATGAGCAGTTCTTC | CASSLGPQFTNEQFF
. | TRBJ2-7 | TRBD2 | TRBV4-1 | TGCGCCAGCGGCCACACCGTAGCGGGAGCCGTCTACGAGCAGTATTTC | CASGHTVAGAVYEQYF
many | TRBJ1-1 | TRBD1 | TRBV11-2 | TGTGCCAGCAGGTCTACAGGGGGCACTGAAGCTTTCTTT | CASRSTGGTEAFF
. | TRBJ1-1 | TRBD1 | TRBV25-1 | TGTGCCAACAGGGGACCCTCGGACACTGAAGCTTTCTTT | CANRGPSDTEAFF
. | TRBJ2-7 | TRBD2 | TRBV28 | TGTGCCAGCAGCCAACTAGCGGGAGACTACGAGCAATACTTC | CASSQLAGDYEQYF
. | TRBJ2-7 | TRBD2 | TRBV5-1 | TGCGCCAGCAGCTTGACTAGCGTGAGCTACTACGAGCAGTACTTC | CASSLTSVSYYEQYF
few | TRBJ1-1 | . | TRBV4-2 | TGTGCCAGCAGCCAAGGGACCCCGGTAGGCCGTGAAGCTTTCTTT | CASSQGTPVGREAFF
. | TRBJ2-1 | TRBD2 | TRBV11-2 | TGTGCCAGCAGCTTAGAGCTCATAGCGGGAATGAGCGAGCAGTTCTTC | CASSLELIAGMSEQFF
. | TRBJ2-1 | . | TRBV29-1 | TGCAGCGTTGAAGATGCCGGGGGAGCCCTTTCCTACAATGAGCAGTCCTTC | CSVEDAGGALSYNEQSF
once | TRBJ2-1 | . | TRBV6-2/TRBV6-3 | TGTGTCAGCAGTTACCCCGGAGCATATAATGAGCAGTTCTTC | CVSSYPGAYNEQFF
. | TRBJ1-4 | . | TRBV6-5 | TGTGCCAGCGGTTACTCCCGGGGGACTAATGAAAAACTATTTTTT | CASGYSRGTNEKLFF
few | TRBJ2-5 | . | TRBV11-2 | TGTGCCAGCAGCCTGACTCCTGGCGGAGGGAAAGAGACCCAGTATTTC | CASSLTPGGGKETQYF
. | TRBJ2-7 | . | TRBV6-5 | TGTGCAAGCAGGCCGGGGTATACCTCCTACGAGCAGTACTTC | CASRPGYTSYEQYF
. | TRBJ2-3 | TRBD2 | TRBV10-3 | TGTGCCATCAGAGGACCCGGGACTAGCGGGAGGGTAGACACAGATACGCAGTATTTT | CAIRGPGTSGRVDTDTQYF
. | TRBJ2-2 | . | TRBV11-2 | TGTGCAGCAGCTTTGCGATCGAACACCGGGGAGCTGTTTTTT | CAAALRSNTGELFF
few | TRBJ2-7 | TRBD2 | TRBV2 | TGTGCCAGCAGCCAGACTAGCGGGAGGGTGGGATTTGACGAGCAGTACTTC | CASSQTSGRVGFDEQYF
. | TRBJ2-5 | . | TRBV9 | TGTGCCAGCAGCGTTCAGGGTCAAGAGATCCAGTACTTC | CASSVQGQEIQYF
. | TRBJ2-2 | . | TRBV6-6 | TGTGCCGCTGGAGAAACTTACGCGACGGGGGGCACCGGGAAGCTGTTTTTC | CAAGETYATGGTGKLFF
. | TRBJ2-3 | . | TRBV20-1 | TGCAGTGCTCCCCCGCAGCCTAGCACAGATACGCAGTATTTT | CSAPPQPSTDTQYF
. | TRBJ1-2 | TRBD1 | TRBV4-1 | TGCGCCAGAAGCCAAGGGGACAGGAACCATGACTACACCTTC | CARSQGDRNHDYTF
once | TRBJ2-1 | TRBD2 | TRBV6-5 | TGTGTCAGCAGTCCCTCGGCCGGGGGGAACAATGAGCAGTTTTTC | CVSSPSAGGNNEQFF
. | TRBJ2-7 | . | TRBV12-5 | TGTGCCAGTGAGGGGACCGGTTCCAACGAACAGTACTTC | CASEGTGSNEQYF
few | TRBJ1-1 | . | TRBV9 | TGTGCCAGCAGCCGGGGGGACGTCACTGAAGCTTTCTTT | CASSRGDVTEAFF
few | TRBJ2-7 | . | TRBV7-9 | TGTGCCAGCAGCCATTACGACGGAGAAGAGCAGTACTTC | CASSHYDGEEQYF
. | TRBJ2-4 | TRBD2 | TRBV12-3/TRBV12-4 | TGTACAAGCAGTCTCGGGACTAGCGGGAGGATTCAGTACTTC | CTSSLGTSGRIQYF
many | TRBJ2-1 | . | TRBV30 | TGTGCCTGGAGTTTAGTACTAGCTCTAACTCACAATGAGCAGTTCTTC | CAWSLVLALTHNEQFF
. | TRBJ1-6 | TRBD1 | TRBV12-3/TRBV12-4 | TGTGGCAACTCCGACAGGGACGACTCACCCCTCCACTTT | CGNSDRDDSPLHF
. | TRBJ2-2 | TRBD2 | TRBV19 | TGTGCCACCTATAGCGGGGCCAACACCGGGGAGCTGTTTTTT | CATYSGANTGELFF
. | TRBJ2-7 | TRBD1 | TRBV28 | TGTGGCAGCAGCCCGCCACGACAGGGTTTCGACGAGCAGTACTTC | CGSSPPRQGFDEQYF
few | TRBJ2-3 | TRBD1 | TRBV5-4 | TGTGCCGCCTGGGACAGGGGACTCACAGATACGCAGTATTTT | CAAWDRGLTDTQYF
. | TRBJ2-7 | . | TRBV5-4 | TGTGCCAGCAGCTTGGCCGCGGTAGGAGTTCCCTACGAGCAGTACTTC | CASSLAAVGVPYEQYF
many | TRBJ2-2 | TRBD2 | TRBV10-3 | TGTGCCGCGGGAGGAGCCGAGGGGGAGCTGTTTTTT | CAAGGAEGELFF
. | TRBJ1-2 | . | TRBV7-9 | TGTGCCAGCAACCCCGAGGGCAGGCTGTCCCAGTGTGGTTACACCTTC | CASNPEGRLSQCGYTF
. | TRBJ2-7 | . | TRBV5-4 | TGTGCCAGCAGCCTCTATAGTGGCGACAAGCAGTACTTC | CASSLYSGDKQYF
few | TRBJ2-1 | TRBD2 | TRBV2 | TGTGCCAGCAGTCGAGGGCTAGCGGGAGGGGGAGAGCAGTTCTTC | CASSRGLAGGGEQFF
. | TRBJ2-5 | . | TRBV5-6 | TGTGCCAGCGGCTTTGAGCAGCAAGAGACCCAGTACTTC | CASGFEQQETQYF
. | TRBJ2-1 | TRBD2 | TRBV6-5 | TGTACCAGCAGTTACACCGGGACTAGCTGCGATGAGCAGTTCTTC | CTSSYTGTSCDEQFF
. | TRBJ2-5 | TRBD2 | TRBV5-1 | TGCGCCAGCAGAGGGACTAGCGGGAGTAACGGGGAGACCCAGTACTTT | CASRGTSGSNGETQYF
. | TRBJ2-7 | . | TRBV6-2/TRBV6-3 | TGTGACATAACTTGGGCCGGGAACGAGCAGTACTTC | CDITWAGNEQYF
. | TRBJ2-2 | . | TRBV6-1 | TGTGCCAGCAGTGTAATCGGTTGGCAGGCCCTCGACGGGGAGCCGTTTTTT | CASSVIGWQALDGEPFF
. | TRBJ2-7 | . | TRBV6-2/TRBV6-3 | TGTGCCAGCAGCCCTAATCCCATAAACCGGCGCTTC | CASSPNPINRRF
. | TRBJ2-2 | . | TRBV4-1 | TGCGCCATCAACGATCTAGACAAGGGGTTAACCGGGGAGCTGTTTTTT | CAINDLDKGLTGELFF
. | TRBJ2-7 | . | TRBV6-6 | TGTGCCAGCATTTCTAGCCGGGAAGTCTCCTACGAGCAGTATTTC | CASISSREVSYEQYF
once | TRBJ2-3 | . | TRBV29-1 | TGCAGCACCGTGGCCCAGGGCGTCACAGATACGCAGTATTTT | CSTVAQGVTDTQYF
. | TRBJ1-2 | . | TRBV11-2 | TGTGCCAGCAGCTTTGGTAGGACAGCCCTAGGAGGCTACATCTTC | CASSFGRTALGGYIF
. | TRBJ1-2 | . | TRBV7-9 | TGTGCCAGCAGCGCGCAAGGAACTAACTATGGCTACACCTTC | CASSAQGTNYGYTF
once | TRBJ1-2 | . | TRBV14 | TGTACCAGCAGCCAACGATATCACCCTCAAGAGTACTATGGCTACACCTTC | CTSSQRYHPQEYYGYTF
few | TRBJ1-5 | . | TRBV9 | TGTGCCAGCACCTTTGGAGACAGCAATCAGCCCCAGCATTTT | CASTFGDSNQPQHF
many | TRBJ2-3 | TRBD2 | TRBV6-1 | TGTGCCAGCAGCCACTACTCCCCGGGACTAGCGGTCACAGATACGCAGTATTTT | CASSHYSPGLAVTDTQYF
. | TRBJ2-7 | . | TRBV6-1 | TGTGCCGGCAGCCTGGGGGGCAGTGGCTTCTACGAGCAGTACTTC | CAGSLGGSGFYEQYF
once | TRBJ1-4 | TRBD1 | TRBV6-1 | TGTACCAGCAGTGTACAGGGGGTAACTAATGGAAAACTGTTTTTT | CTSSVQGVTNGKLFF
. | TRBJ2-2 | . | TRBV6-6 | TGTGCCAGCACCCTAAGAGGTTGGGTCACTGACAAGAGGGAGCTGTTTTTT | CASTLRGWVTDKRELFF
. | TRBJ2-7 | . | TRBV12-3/TRBV12-4 | TGTGCCATCAGAGTGAGCGAGATCTCCTACGATCAGTACTTC | CAIRVSEISYDQYF
few | TRBJ2-7 | . | TRBV28 | TGTGCCAGCAGTCCTCGACAGGAGTACTACGAGCAGTACTTC | CASSPRQEYYEQYF
few | TRBJ2-6 | . | TRBV12-3/TRBV12-4 | TGTGCCAGCACCATCACTGGGGCCAACGTCCTGACTTTC | CASTITGANVLTF